These 23 T cell receptor beta chains came from one sample sequenced in a study of control samples from healthy donors and cancer patients. Profiled with immunoSEQ multiplex PCR; TCRdb holds only in-frame clones, not every one. The table records under 450,000 clones, 90% of them present only once. Sequencing input: PBMCs. The receptors derive from a man in his forties with head and neck cancer.

The chain carries TRBV16 and TRBJ1-1, with D possibly matching TRBD1 (6 bases). Germline V gene lookup returns CDR1 KGHSY and CDR2 FQNENV. The CDR3 is 12 residues long. V lost 4 bases and J lost 8, with 11 bases in between. The CDR3 DNA reads TGTGCCAGCAGCCCTTGGGGGGGCGAAGCTTTCTTT. Protein sequence: CASSPWGGEAFF.

The V gene is TRBV29-1, the J gene TRBJ1-1; D remains ambiguous. V was cut by 3 bases and J by 6 bases, with 14 bases left in between. Per the germline V gene, CDR1 is SQVTM and CDR2 is ANQGSEA. The CDR3 length is 13 residues. The CDR3 loop reads CSVDTTVRAEAFF. CDR3 nucleotide sequence: TGCAGCGTTGATACTACAGTTCGGGCTGAAGCTTTCTTT.

The chain carries TRBV11-2 and TRBJ2-7, with D unresolved. CDR3 length equals 16 residues. V dropped 2 bases and J dropped 2 bases, with 16 bases sitting between them. Germline loops: CDR1 SGHAT, CDR2 FQNNGV. The CDR3 DNA follows: TGTGCCAGCAGCTTATTGATCGCTTCGCCACCCTACGAGCAGTACTTC. It codes for CASSLLIASPPYEQYF.

The chain has TRBV5-1 and TRBJ2-2; no clear D. This CDR3 has 15 amino acids. The germline CDR1 and CDR2 sequences are SGHRS and YFSETQ. V lost 3 bases to trimming and J lost 1 base, with 10 bases between them. The CDR3: CASSSLGGNTGELFF. CDR3 sequence (DNA): TGCGCCAGCAGCTCCCTCGGCGGGAACACCGGGGAGCTGTTTTTT.

The chain recombines TRBV6-5 with TRBJ1-1, with D hard to call. Per the germline V gene, CDR1 is MNHEY and CDR2 is SVGAGI. This CDR3 contains 13 residues. Trimming removed 4 bases at V and 5 bases at J, with 11 bases between. The CDR3 here is CASSSGRVTEAFF. The CDR3 bases are TGTGCCAGCAGTTCCGGAAGGGTGACTGAAGCTTTCTTT.

The DNA of the CDR3 is TGCGCCAGCCGGGACGGAGGCTTCTCCTACAATGAGCAGTTCTTC. Translation gives CASRDGGFSYNEQFF. The rearrangement links TRBV10-2 to TRBJ2-1; tentatively, D is TRBD1 or TRBD2 (5 bases each). CDR1 and CDR2 from the germline V gene are WSHSY and SAAADI. There are 15 residues in the CDR3. V was trimmed by 8 bases and J by 0 bases, leaving 14 bases between them.

The chain couples TRBV10-3 to TRBJ1-5; D is possibly TRBD1 (6 bases). This CDR3 comprises 14 residues. Germline assignment: CDR1 ENHRY and CDR2 SYGVKD. V was shortened by 7 bases and J by 0 bases, with 10 bases between the two germline ends. CDR3 DNA sequence: TGTGCCATCACGGACAGAAATAGCAATCAGCCCCAGCATTTT. Residues: CAITDRNSNQPQHF.

The chain employs TRBV11-2 and TRBJ2-2, with unresolved D. V dropped 3 bases and J dropped 2 bases, with 10 bases sitting between them. CDR3 length: 15 amino acids. CDR1 and CDR2 (germline): SGHAT, FQNNGV. DNA for the CDR3: TGTGCCAGCAGCTTCGGTGCGGCCAACACCGGGGAGCTGTTTTTT. Its protein is CASSFGAANTGELFF.

The chain carries TRBV7-3 and TRBJ2-3, with 8 positions matching TRBD1. V was clipped by 5 bases and J by 0 bases; unmatched bases: 4. The CDR3 extends over 15 amino acids. Germline V gives CDR1 SGHTA, CDR2 FQGTGA. This CDR3 reads CASSPTGASTDTQYF. CDR3 DNA sequence: TGTGCCAGCAGCCCGACAGGGGCTAGCACAGATACGCAGTATTTT.

The gene calls are TRBV18 and TRBJ1-2, with D possibly being TRBD1 (5 bases). The germline V and J ends were trimmed by 2 bases and 6 bases, with 16 bases remaining between them. Germline CDR1 KGHSH, CDR2 LQKENI. This CDR3 has 15 amino acids. For the CDR3, the DNA is TGTGCCAGCTCACCAGGGGCGCCGAGGGAGAATGGCTACACCTTC. Amino acids: CASSPGAPRENGYTF.

This chain connects TRBV5-1 to TRBJ2-7; no clear D. The CDR3 contains 14 residues. Looked up from germline, CDR1 is SGHRS and CDR2 is YFSETQ. V shed 1 base and J shed 1 base, with 9 bases lying between them. CDR3: CASSLRRRSYEQYF. The CDR3 nucleotides read TGCGCCAGCAGCTTGAGGAGACGGTCCTACGAGCAGTACTTC.

This chain connects TRBV30 to TRBJ2-6; D remains unclear. The length of the CDR3 is 17 residues. Germline CDR1 GTSNPN, CDR2 SVGIG (reference sequence). The V end lost 0 bases, the J end lost 0 bases, and 12 bases lay between the germline ends. The CDR3: CAWSVPSRFSGANVLTF. In DNA form, the CDR3 reads TGTGCCTGGAGTGTACCCTCGAGGTTCTCTGGGGCCAACGTCCTGACTTTC.

The chain carries TRBV28 and TRBJ1-4; tentatively, D is TRBD1 (6 bases). Germline values: CDR1 MDHEN, CDR2 SYDVKM. The CDR3 length is 14 residues. The germline V and J ends were trimmed by 7 bases and 4 bases, with 13 bases remaining between them. CDR3 in DNA: TGTGCCAGCACGGATGGGGGGCATAATGAAAAACTGTTTTTT. It yields the protein CASTDGGHNEKLFF.

The CDR3 spells CASSPGRAPGSTEAFF. CDR3 sequence (DNA): TGCGCCAGCAGCCCCGGCCGGGCCCCTGGGTCCACTGAAGCTTTCTTT. This chain uses TRBV4-1 with TRBJ1-1; D is unresolved. Trimming shortened V by 4 bases and J by 4 bases, and 19 bases separated the two germline ends. Germline values: CDR1 MGHRA, CDR2 YSYEKL. The CDR3 spans 16 residues.

The V gene is TRBV4-3, the J gene TRBJ1-4; D is undetermined. Germline CDR1 is LGHNA and CDR2 is YSLEER. The CDR3 is made up of 13 amino acids. V was pared by 1 base and J by 6 bases, with 6 bases between. This CDR3 reads CASSQGRYEKLFF. The CDR3 nucleotides are TGCGCCAGCAGCCAAGGACGGTATGAAAAACTGTTTTTT.

In its sample, this clone was seen once. J is TRBJ2-1 and V is TRBV19, with D maybe TRBD2 (6 bases). The CDR3 has 12 amino acids. Germline-derived CDR1 and CDR2 are LNHDA and SQIVND (reference sequence). V shed 7 bases and J shed 12 bases, with 16 bases lying between them. CDR3 residues: CASIEGRGRQFF. CDR3 bases: TGTGCCAGTATCGAGGGGCGGGGAAGGCAGTTCTTC.

The chain uses TRBV23-1 and TRBJ2-3; D not certain. TRBV23-1 is an ORF for which the function is uncertain. This CDR3 spans 15 amino acids. Deletions cut 3 bases from V and 0 bases from J, with 10 bases between. In nucleotides, the CDR3 is TGCGCCAGCAGTCAGCGTTTCTCTAGCACAGATACGCAGTATTTT. Encoded protein: CASSQRFSSTDTQYF.

The table lists this clone with a few counts. The V call is TRBV30, the J call TRBJ2-7; 9 nucleotides line up with TRBD1. Germline V gene data show CDR1 as GTSNPN and CDR2 as SVGIG (reference sequence). The CDR3 contains 16 residues. V shed 3 bases and J 1 base; nucleotides not matched to a gene: 10. The CDR3 bases are TGTGCCTGGAGCAGGGGGATCGGGACAGGGTCCTACGAGCAGTACTTC. Its protein product is CAWSRGIGTGSYEQYF.

The J gene is TRBJ1-2, the V gene TRBV5-6, with D unresolved. The V gene's germline CDR1 is SGHDT and CDR2 YYEEEE. The V end was cut by 0 bases, the J end by 9 bases, with 15 bases between. This CDR3 comprises 14 residues. CDR3 DNA sequence: TGTGCCAGCAGCTTGGGTGGCGCACCTCGCCGCTACACCTTC. Encoded protein: CASSLGGAPRRYTF.

J is TRBJ1-3 and V is TRBV6-5; the D is unclear. Germline V gives CDR1 MNHEY, CDR2 SVGAGI. V gave up 7 bases and J gave up 0 bases, with 13 bases separating them. The CDR3 covers 15 residues. CDR3: CASKASATSGNTIYF. As DNA, the CDR3 is TGTGCCAGCAAGGCCTCAGCAACCTCTGGAAACACCATATATTTT.

The chain links TRBV6-6 to TRBJ1-2, with D unclear. Between the trimmed V and J ends, which lost 6 bases and 5 bases, there was a span of 16 bases. This CDR3 is built from 14 residues. The germline gives CDR1 MNHNY, CDR2 SVGAGI (reference sequence). For the CDR3, the DNA is TGTGCCAGCAGCCGTGGCGGGGTGGCGTATGGCTACACCTTC. The encoded protein is CASSRGGVAYGYTF.

The chain combines TRBV6-5 with TRBJ1-1; TRBD1 might be the D (6 bases). CDR1 is MNHEY and CDR2 is SVGAGI in the germline V gene. This CDR3 spans 15 amino acids. V lost 10 bases and J lost 1, with 19 bases in between. The CDR3 DNA sequence: TGTGCCACTCTAGCGGGGGGGCTAGGGAACACTGAAGCTTTCTTT. The encoded protein is CATLAGGLGNTEAFF.

The chain couples TRBV6-5 to TRBJ1-4, with TRBD1 matching over 7 bases. The germline V gene has CDR1 MNHEY and CDR2 SVGAGI. V gave up 6 bases and J gave up 8 bases; unmatched junction bases: 12. The CDR3 covers 15 residues. The CDR3 DNA sequence: TGTGCCAGCAGCCCCGACAGACAGGGTGGAGAAAAACTGTTTTTT. Its protein product is CASSPDRQGGEKLFF.